The rows below give T cell receptor beta chains drawn from one sample of a study of blood T cells in healthy people across ages. TCRdb re-called the 5' RACE reads with MiXCR, one entry per CDR3 protein. The sample carries roughly 1,700,000 distinct CDR3 sequences, 25% to 30% recorded once. The sample consisted of blood. The receptors here all came from a woman under 40 in good health. The CDR3 runs from the conserved cysteine through the conserved F or W. A D gene is named only where the DNA matches it firmly. Rows give clone size only sometimes, using once, few, many, or a class for an expanded clone.

CDR3 DNA: TGTGCCATCAGTGAGGCAAAGCGCGGGGAGCTGTTTTTT
CDR3 protein: CAISEAKRGELFF
J gene: TRBJ2-2
D gene: -
clone size: -
CDR3 length: 13
V gene: TRBV10-3

CDR3 DNA: TGTGCCAGCAGTTACCATTGGGGGCCGAGCTCCTACAATGAGCAGTTCTTC
CDR3 protein: CASSYHWGPSSYNEQFF
J gene: TRBJ2-1
D gene: -
clone size: -
CDR3 length: 17
V gene: TRBV6-2/TRBV6-3

CDR3 DNA: TGTGCCAGCAGTCCCCCGGGGCCCGAGAGAGACACCATATATTTT
CDR3 protein: CASSPPGPERDTIYF
J gene: TRBJ1-3
D gene: -
clone size: -
CDR3 length: 15
V gene: TRBV12-3/TRBV12-4

CDR3 DNA: TGCGCCAGCGCGAGTACAGGGGATGGCTACACCTTC
CDR3 protein: CASASTGDGYTF
J gene: TRBJ1-2
D gene: TRBD1
clone size: many
CDR3 length: 12
V gene: TRBV5-1

CDR3 DNA: TGCAGTGCTAGAGATTATTCCGTGGGGAGATTTGGGCTAGCGGGGCGACAAGAGACCCAGTACTTC
CDR3 protein: CSARDYSVGRFGLAGRQETQYF
J gene: TRBJ2-5
D gene: TRBD2
clone size: -
CDR3 length: 22
V gene: TRBV20-1

CDR3 DNA: TGTGCCAGCAGCAGCGGACTATTCTACGAGCAGTACTTC
CDR3 protein: CASSSGLFYEQYF
J gene: TRBJ2-7
D gene: -
clone size: many
CDR3 length: 13
V gene: TRBV7-2

CDR3 DNA: TGTGCCAGCAGCAAAAAGTCGGGATTTCAAGAAAAACTGTTTTTT
CDR3 protein: CASSKKSGFQEKLFF
J gene: TRBJ1-4
D gene: -
clone size: few
CDR3 length: 15
V gene: TRBV7-2

CDR3 DNA: TGTGCCAGCAAAACCGGGACTATACATACGCAGTATTTT
CDR3 protein: CASKTGTIHTQYF
J gene: TRBJ2-3
D gene: TRBD2
clone size: -
CDR3 length: 13
V gene: TRBV27

CDR3 DNA: TGCAGTGCCCCCGACAGGTTCTCTGGAAACACCATATATTTT
CDR3 protein: CSAPDRFSGNTIYF
J gene: TRBJ1-3
D gene: -
clone size: -
CDR3 length: 14
V gene: TRBV20-1

CDR3 DNA: TGTGCCACCAGTGGTCGCGACAGGGTGCATTACAATGAGCAGTACTTC
CDR3 protein: CATSGRDRVHYNEQYF
J gene: TRBJ2-7
D gene: TRBD1
clone size: -
CDR3 length: 16
V gene: TRBV24-1

CDR3 DNA: TGTGCCAGCAAAGGCCGTCAGATTTCCTACGAGCAGTACTTC
CDR3 protein: CASKGRQISYEQYF
J gene: TRBJ2-7
D gene: -
clone size: -
CDR3 length: 14
V gene: TRBV2

CDR3 DNA: TGCAGCGTTGAAACAGCCCTGACTGAAGCTTTCTTT
CDR3 protein: CSVETALTEAFF
J gene: TRBJ1-1
D gene: -
clone size: -
CDR3 length: 12
V gene: TRBV29-1

CDR3 DNA: TGTGCCACAAGCCCGGTCATATCAAACACAGATACGCAGTATTTT
CDR3 protein: CATSPVISNTDTQYF
J gene: TRBJ2-3
D gene: -
clone size: -
CDR3 length: 15
V gene: TRBV10-3

CDR3 DNA: TGCGCCAGCAGCTGGAACGGGGGGCTCTACAATGAGCAGTTCTTC
CDR3 protein: CASSWNGGLYNEQFF
J gene: TRBJ2-1
D gene: -
clone size: -
CDR3 length: 15
V gene: TRBV5-1